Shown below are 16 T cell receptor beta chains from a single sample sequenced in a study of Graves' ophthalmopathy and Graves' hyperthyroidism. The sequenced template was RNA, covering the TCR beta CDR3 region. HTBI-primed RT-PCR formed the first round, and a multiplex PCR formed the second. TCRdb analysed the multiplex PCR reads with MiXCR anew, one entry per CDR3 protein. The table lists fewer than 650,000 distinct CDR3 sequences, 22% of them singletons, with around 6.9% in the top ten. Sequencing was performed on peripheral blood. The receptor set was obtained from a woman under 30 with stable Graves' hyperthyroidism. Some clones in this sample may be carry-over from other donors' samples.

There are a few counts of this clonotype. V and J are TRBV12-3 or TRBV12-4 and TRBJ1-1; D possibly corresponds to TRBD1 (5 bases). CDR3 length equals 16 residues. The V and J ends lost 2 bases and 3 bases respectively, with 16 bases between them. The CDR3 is CASSLRDWWGHTEAFF. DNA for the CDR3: TGTGCCAGCAGTTTACGGGACTGGTGGGGACACACTGAAGCTTTCTTT.

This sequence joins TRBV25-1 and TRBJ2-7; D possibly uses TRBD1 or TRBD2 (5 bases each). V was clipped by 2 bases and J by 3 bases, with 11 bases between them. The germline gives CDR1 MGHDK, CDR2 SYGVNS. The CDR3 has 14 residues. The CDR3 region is CASSEDGGFYEQYF. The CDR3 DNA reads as TGTGCCAGCAGTGAAGATGGGGGTTTCTACGAGCAGTACTTC.

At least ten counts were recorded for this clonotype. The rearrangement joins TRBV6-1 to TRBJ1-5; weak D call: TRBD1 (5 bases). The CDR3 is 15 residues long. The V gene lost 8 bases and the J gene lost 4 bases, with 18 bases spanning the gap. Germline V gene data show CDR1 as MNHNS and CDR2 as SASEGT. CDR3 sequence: CASLEGSRGNQPQHF. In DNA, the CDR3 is TGTGCCAGCCTTGAGGGGTCTAGGGGAAATCAGCCCCAGCATTTT.

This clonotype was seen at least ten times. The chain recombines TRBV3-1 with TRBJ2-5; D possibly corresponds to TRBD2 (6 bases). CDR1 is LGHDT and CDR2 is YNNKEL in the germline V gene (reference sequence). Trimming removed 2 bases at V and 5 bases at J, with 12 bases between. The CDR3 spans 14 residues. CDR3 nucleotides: TGTGCCAGCAGCCAAACGGGACTGGGGGAGACCCAGTACTTC. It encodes CASSQTGLGETQYF.

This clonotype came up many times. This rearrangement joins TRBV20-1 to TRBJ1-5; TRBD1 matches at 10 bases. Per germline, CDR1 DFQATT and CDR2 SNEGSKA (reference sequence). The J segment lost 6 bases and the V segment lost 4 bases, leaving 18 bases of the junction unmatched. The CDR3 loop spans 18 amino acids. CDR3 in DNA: TGCAGTGCTAATCGCAAAGATGACAGGGGGCGCTTAAGTCAGCCCCAGCATTTT. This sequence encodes CSANRKDDRGRLSQPQHF.

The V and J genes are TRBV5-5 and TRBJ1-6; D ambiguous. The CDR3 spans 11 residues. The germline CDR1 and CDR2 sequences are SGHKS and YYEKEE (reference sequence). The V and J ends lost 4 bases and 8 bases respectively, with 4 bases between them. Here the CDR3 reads CASSPYSPLHF. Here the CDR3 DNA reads TGTGCCAGCAGCCCGTATTCACCCCTCCACTTT. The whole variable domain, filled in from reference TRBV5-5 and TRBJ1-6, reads DAGVTQSPTHLIKTRGQQVTLRCSPISGHKSVSWYQQVLGQGPQFIFQYYEKEERGRGNFPDRFSARQFPNYSSELNVNALLLGDSALYLCASSPYSPLHFGNGTRLTVT.

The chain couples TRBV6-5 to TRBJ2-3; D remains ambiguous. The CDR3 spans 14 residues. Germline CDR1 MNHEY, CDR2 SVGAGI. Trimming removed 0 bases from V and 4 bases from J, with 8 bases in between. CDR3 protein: CASSYSADPDTQYF. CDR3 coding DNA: TGTGCCAGCAGTTACTCGGCGGATCCAGATACGCAGTATTTT.

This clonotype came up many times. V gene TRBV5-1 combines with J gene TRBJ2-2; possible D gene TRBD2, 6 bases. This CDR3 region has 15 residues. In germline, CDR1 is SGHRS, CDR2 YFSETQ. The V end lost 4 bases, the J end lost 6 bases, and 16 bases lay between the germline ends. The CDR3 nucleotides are TGCGCCAGCAGCCCGAGGACGGAGGGCGCCGGGGAGCTGTTTTTT. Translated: CASSPRTEGAGELFF.

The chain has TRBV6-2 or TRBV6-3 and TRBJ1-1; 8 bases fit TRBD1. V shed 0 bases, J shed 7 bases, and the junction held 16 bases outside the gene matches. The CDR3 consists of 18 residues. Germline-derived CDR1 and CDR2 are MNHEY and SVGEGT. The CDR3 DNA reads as TGTGCCAGCAGTTACTCGCCCCCGCAGGGGGCTAATTGGGTTGAAGCTTTCTTT. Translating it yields CASSYSPPQGANWVEAFF.

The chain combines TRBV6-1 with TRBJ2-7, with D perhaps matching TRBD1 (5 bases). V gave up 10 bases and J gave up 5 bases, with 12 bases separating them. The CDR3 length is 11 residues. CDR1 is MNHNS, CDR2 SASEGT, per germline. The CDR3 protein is CATNRGHEQYF. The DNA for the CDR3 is TGTGCCACCAATAGGGGCCACGAGCAGTACTTC.

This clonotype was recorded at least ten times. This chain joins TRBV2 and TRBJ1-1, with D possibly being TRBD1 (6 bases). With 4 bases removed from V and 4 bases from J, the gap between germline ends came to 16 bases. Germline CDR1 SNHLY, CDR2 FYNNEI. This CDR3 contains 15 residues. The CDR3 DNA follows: TGTGCCAGCAGTGTAGGGGGGGCGCTCGGCACTGAAGCTTTCTTT. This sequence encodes CASSVGGALGTEAFF.

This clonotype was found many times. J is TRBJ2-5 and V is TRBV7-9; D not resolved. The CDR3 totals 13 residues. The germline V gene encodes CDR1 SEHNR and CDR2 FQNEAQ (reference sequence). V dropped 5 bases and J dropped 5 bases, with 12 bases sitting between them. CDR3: CASSVGTMETQYF. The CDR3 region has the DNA TGTGCCAGCAGCGTGGGAACTATGGAGACCCAGTACTTC.

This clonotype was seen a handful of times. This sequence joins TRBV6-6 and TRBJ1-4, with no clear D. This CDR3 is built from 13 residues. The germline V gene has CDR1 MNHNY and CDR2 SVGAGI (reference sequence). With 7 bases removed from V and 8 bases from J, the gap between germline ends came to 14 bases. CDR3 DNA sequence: TGTGCCAGCACCCCATGGCGGGGAGAAAAACTGTTTTTT. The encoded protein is CASTPWRGEKLFF.

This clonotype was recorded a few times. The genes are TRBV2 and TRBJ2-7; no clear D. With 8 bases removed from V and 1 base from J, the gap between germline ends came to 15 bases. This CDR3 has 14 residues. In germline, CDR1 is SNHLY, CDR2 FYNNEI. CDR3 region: CASRGASDSYEQYF. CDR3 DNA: TGTGCCAGCCGCGGTGCCAGCGATTCCTACGAGCAGTACTTC.

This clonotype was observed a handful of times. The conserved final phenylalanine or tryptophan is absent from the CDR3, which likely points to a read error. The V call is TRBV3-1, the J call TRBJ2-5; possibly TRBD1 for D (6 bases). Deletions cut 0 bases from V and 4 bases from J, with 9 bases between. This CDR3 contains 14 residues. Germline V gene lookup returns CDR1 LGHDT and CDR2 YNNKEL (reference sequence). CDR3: CASSQDPRGETQYL. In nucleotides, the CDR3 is TGTGCCAGCAGCCAAGATCCCAGGGGAGAGACCCAGTACCTC.

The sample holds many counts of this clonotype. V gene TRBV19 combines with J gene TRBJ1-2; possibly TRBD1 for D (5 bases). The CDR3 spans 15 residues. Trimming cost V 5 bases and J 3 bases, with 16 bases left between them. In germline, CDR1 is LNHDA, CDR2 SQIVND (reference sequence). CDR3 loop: CASSHRDRLYYGYTF. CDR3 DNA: TGTGCCAGTAGTCATAGGGACCGACTATACTATGGCTACACCTTC.